This T cell receptor (beta chain) was identified during a study of blood T cell repertoires in COVID-19. Study-wide context: Collection of acute and convalescent COVID-19 samples took place in the United States, Italy and Spain. Sample material is recorded as cDNA or gDNA derived from T cells, B-cell-depleted T cells, or PBMCs.

Authors' analysis steps: Nucleated cell counts were estimated from reference gene primer amplification. This table comes from immunoSEQ multiplex PCR, and its TCRdb copy is limited to in-frame clones, with some not included. The V and J calls and the clone size are those of that table, but D and trimming were determined from the DNA. The sample holds over 100,000 clones; 75% to 90% are singletons and the top ten take around 1.1%. CDR3 length: 14 amino acids. Germline V gene data show CDR1 as SGHTA and CDR2 as FQGNSA. V shed 2 bases, J shed 8 bases, and the junction held 5 bases outside the gene matches.

The sequencing sample was made of peripheral blood. This TCR derives from a human donor in a cohort sampled during active COVID-19. This chain links TRBV7-2 with TRBJ2-1; 8 positions agree with TRBD2. The CDR3 loop reads CASSLLAGRYEQFF. The CDR3 DNA is TGTGCCAGCAGCTTACTAGCGGGTCGGTATGAGCAGTTCTTC.